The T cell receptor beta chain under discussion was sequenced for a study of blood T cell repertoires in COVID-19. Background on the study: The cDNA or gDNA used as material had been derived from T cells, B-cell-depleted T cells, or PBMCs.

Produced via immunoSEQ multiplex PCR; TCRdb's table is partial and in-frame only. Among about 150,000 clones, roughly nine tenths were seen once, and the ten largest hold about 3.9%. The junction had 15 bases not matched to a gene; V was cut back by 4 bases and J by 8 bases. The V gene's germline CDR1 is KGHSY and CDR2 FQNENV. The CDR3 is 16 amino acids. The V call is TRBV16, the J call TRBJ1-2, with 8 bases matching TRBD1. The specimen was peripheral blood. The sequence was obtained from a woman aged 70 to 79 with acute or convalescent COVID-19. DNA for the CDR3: TGTGCCAGCAGCCCGGCAGCCTCCCGGGGGACAGGAGGCTACACCTTC. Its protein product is CASSPAASRGTGGYTF.